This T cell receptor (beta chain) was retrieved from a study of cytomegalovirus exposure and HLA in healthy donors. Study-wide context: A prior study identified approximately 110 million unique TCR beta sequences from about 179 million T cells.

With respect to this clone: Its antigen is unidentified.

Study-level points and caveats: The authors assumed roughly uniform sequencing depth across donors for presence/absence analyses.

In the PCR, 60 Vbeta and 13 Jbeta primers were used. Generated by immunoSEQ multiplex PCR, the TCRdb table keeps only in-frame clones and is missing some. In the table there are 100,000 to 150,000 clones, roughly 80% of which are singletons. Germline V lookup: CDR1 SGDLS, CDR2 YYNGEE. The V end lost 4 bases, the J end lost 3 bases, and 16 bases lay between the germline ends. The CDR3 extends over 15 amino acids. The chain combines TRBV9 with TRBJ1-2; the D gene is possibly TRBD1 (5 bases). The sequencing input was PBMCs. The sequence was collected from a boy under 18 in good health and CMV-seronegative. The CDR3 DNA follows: TGTGCCAGCAGCCTTGAAGGGGCAAGGGACTATGGCTACACCTTC. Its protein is CASSLEGARDYGYTF.